The 28 T cell receptor beta chains below all came from one sample that was sequenced in a study of radiotherapy plus CTLA-4 blockade in lung cancer. Data came from immunoSEQ multiplex PCR; TCRdb stores just in-frame clones and leaves some out. The sample contains approximately 30,000 clones, about 70% of which appear only once. The source was peripheral blood, collected from a patient treated with radiotherapy plus ipilimumab. These receptors all stem from a human donor with non-small cell lung cancer whose response to radiotherapy plus ipilimumab could not be evaluated.

V and J are TRBV11-1 and TRBJ2-6, with D uncertain. The CDR3 contains 17 residues. Trimming removed 5 bases at V and 2 bases at J, with 16 bases between. From germline, CDR1 is SGHAT and CDR2 FQDESV (reference sequence). The CDR3 is CASSQNNGVTGANVLTF. In DNA, the CDR3 is TGTGCCAGCAGCCAGAATAATGGAGTGACTGGGGCCAACGTCCTGACTTTC.

V and J are TRBV5-6 and TRBJ1-1; TRBD1 aligns across 9 bases. Germline CDR1 SGHDT, CDR2 YYEEEE. V was pared by 2 bases and J by 10 bases, with 6 bases of the junction left unmatched. The CDR3 length is 13 residues. The CDR3 DNA is TGTGCCAGCAGCTTACAGGGGGCCTTATTAGCTTTCTTT. It specifies CASSLQGALLAFF.

V usage is TRBV2 and J usage is TRBJ1-1; D gene ambiguous. This CDR3 is 11 amino acids long. From germline, CDR1 is SNHLY and CDR2 FYNNEI. V was clipped by 10 bases and J by 6 bases, with 12 bases between them. In DNA, the CDR3 is TGTGCCAACCACCGCCGGTCTGAAGCTTTCTTT. It encodes CANHRRSEAFF.

The V gene is TRBV6-6, the J gene TRBJ1-1; possible D gene TRBD1, 5 bases. V was shortened by 7 bases and J by 0 bases, with 9 bases between the two germline ends. Germline V lookup: CDR1 MNHNY, CDR2 SVGAGI (reference sequence). This CDR3 is built from 13 residues. Written as DNA, the CDR3 is TGTGCCAGCACACGGGACTTGAACACTGAAGCTTTCTTT. This encodes CASTRDLNTEAFF.

The J gene is TRBJ1-6, the V gene TRBV4-1; perhaps TRBD1 as D (5 bases). V gave up 3 bases and J gave up 0 bases, with 18 bases separating them. Germline CDR1 MGHRA, CDR2 YSYEKL. The CDR3 runs 19 residues. The CDR3 sequence: CASSHDRLRASSYNSPLHF. The CDR3 bases are TGCGCCAGCAGCCACGATCGCCTCAGGGCGAGCTCCTATAATTCACCCCTCCACTTT.

The V and J genes are TRBV2 and TRBJ1-5; a possible D gene is TRBD1 (6 bases). Trimming took 5 bases from V and 1 from J, leaving 9 bases between them. The length of the CDR3 is 14 residues. Germline V CDR1 and CDR2: SNHLY, FYNNEI. The CDR3 nucleotides read TGTGCCAGCAGTCCCGACAGGAGCAATCAGCCCCAGCATTTT. Its protein product is CASSPDRSNQPQHF.

This clone has just one count. The chain's CDR3 is CASSYRDKYNEQFF. CDR3 DNA: TGTGCCAGCAGTTACCGGGACAAATACAATGAGCAGTTCTTC. This chain links TRBV28 with TRBJ2-1; perhaps TRBD1 as D (6 bases). Deletions cut 4 bases from V and 4 bases from J, with 11 bases between. The CDR3 has 14 amino acids. Looked up from germline, CDR1 is MDHEN and CDR2 is SYDVKM.

The genes are TRBV19 and TRBJ1-3, with 8 bases lining up with TRBD1. Germline CDR1 LNHDA, CDR2 SQIVND (reference sequence). This CDR3 comprises 15 residues. V trimming: 10 bases; J trimming: 0 bases; junction bases outside the gene matches: 8. CDR3 amino acids: CATTPGGGSGNTIYF. CDR3 sequence (DNA): TGTGCCACTACGCCAGGGGGCGGCTCTGGAAACACCATATATTTT.

This clone turned up a few times. The rearrangement links TRBV6-6 to TRBJ2-7, with 8 bases that match TRBD1. With 5 bases clipped from V and 3 bases from J, the junction kept 9 bases outside the gene matches. This CDR3 is built from 15 residues. Germline CDR1 is MNHNY and CDR2 is SVGAGI (reference sequence). The chain's CDR3 is CASSARLGQDYEQYF. CDR3 DNA: TGTGCCAGCAGTGCCCGCCTGGGACAGGACTACGAGCAGTACTTC.

This chain connects TRBV5-4 to TRBJ2-7; TRBD1 agrees at 9 bases. V lost 3 bases to trimming and J lost 3 bases; unmatched junction nucleotides: 10. This CDR3 is built from 16 residues. In germline, CDR1 is SGHNT, CDR2 YYREEE (reference sequence). CDR3 amino acids: CASSSSAGTGNYEQYF. CDR3 nucleotides: TGTGCCAGCAGCTCGTCGGCCGGGACAGGGAACTACGAGCAGTACTTC. The whole variable domain, filled in from reference TRBV5-4 and TRBJ2-7, reads ETGVTQSPTHLIKTRGQQVTLRCSSQSGHNTVSWYQQALGQGPQFIFQYYREEENGRGNFPPRFSGLQFPNYSSELNVNALELDDSALYLCASSSSAGTGNYEQYFGPGTRLTVT.

The chain employs TRBV5-5 and TRBJ2-7; TRBD1 aligns across 8 bases. The CDR3 contains 14 residues. Trimming took 4 bases from V and 2 from J; bases not matched to a gene: 5. Looked up from germline, CDR1 is SGHKS and CDR2 is YYEKEE (reference sequence). For the CDR3, the DNA is TGTGCCAGCAGCCAGGGACAGGACGCCTACGAGCAGTACTTC. Translating it yields CASSQGQDAYEQYF.

This chain links TRBV19 with TRBJ1-4; no firm D call. This CDR3 has 14 amino acids. V lost 8 bases and J 3 bases, leaving 13 bases between the germline ends. Germline values: CDR1 LNHDA, CDR2 SQIVND (reference sequence). CDR3 in DNA: TGTGCCAGTGGGCGTTGGGGAGCTAATGAAAAACTGTTTTTT. Its translation is CASGRWGANEKLFF. The full variable domain, rest sourced from reference TRBV19 and TRBJ1-4, is DGGITQSPKYLFRKEGQNVTLSCEQNLNHDAMYWYRQDPGQGLRLIYYSQIVNDFQKGDIAEGYSVSREKKESFPLTVTSAQKNPTAFYLCASGRWGANEKLFFGSGTQLSVL.

The rearrangement joins TRBV20-1 to TRBJ2-7, with D unresolved. V lost 6 bases and J lost 3, with 9 bases in between. Germline loops: CDR1 DFQATT, CDR2 SNEGSKA (reference sequence). The length of the CDR3 is 11 residues. CDR3 bases: TGCAGTGCGCCAGACAACTACGAGCAGTACTTC. Residues: CSAPDNYEQYF.

This clone has a single count. V usage is TRBV9 and J usage is TRBJ2-2; D is possibly TRBD2 (5 bases). CDR1 SGDLS and CDR2 YYNGEE come from the germline V gene. V was pared by 0 bases and J by 1 base, with 10 bases between. This CDR3 comprises 16 residues. This CDR3 is CASSVEAAVNTGELFF. CDR3 in DNA: TGTGCCAGCAGCGTAGAAGCAGCGGTGAACACCGGGGAGCTGTTTTTT. The full variable domain, rest sourced from reference TRBV9 and TRBJ2-2, is DSGVTQTPKHLITATGQRVTLRCSPRSGDLSVYWYQQSLDQGLQFLIQYYNGEERAKGNILERFSAQQFPDLHSELNLSSLELGDSALYFCASSVEAAVNTGELFFGEGSRLTVL.

V and J are TRBV5-1 and TRBJ2-1; 15 bases fit TRBD2. The germline V gene encodes CDR1 SGHRS and CDR2 YFSETQ. After removal of 4 bases from V and 8 bases from J, the junction contained 10 bases not matched to a gene. The CDR3 covers 17 residues. CDR3: CASSGTGLAGGWDEQFF. DNA for the CDR3: TGCGCCAGCAGCGGGACGGGACTAGCGGGAGGTTGGGATGAGCAGTTCTTC.

The chain joins TRBV4-1 to TRBJ2-1; 10 nucleotides line up with TRBD2. V lost 6 bases, J lost 7 bases, and 21 bases stayed unmatched. Germline assignment: CDR1 MGHRA and CDR2 YSYEKL. The CDR3 consists of 19 residues. The DNA for the CDR3 is TGCGCCAGCAGACGAAGGCCTCCTTCAGCTAGCGGGAGTATAAATGAGCAGTTCTTC. Its protein product is CASRRRPPSASGSINEQFF.

This chain's CDR3 is CASISRRRGEAFF. In nucleotides, the CDR3 is TGTGCCAGCATCTCGAGGCGACGAGGGGAAGCTTTCTTT. This chain connects TRBV6-5 to TRBJ1-1; no clear D gene. Germline loops: CDR1 MNHEY, CDR2 SVGAGI. Trimming pared 7 bases from V and 8 bases from J, leaving 17 bases between. This CDR3 spans 13 amino acids.

V usage is TRBV5-1 and J usage is TRBJ2-5; the match to TRBD1 covers 7 bases. Germline V gene sequence: CDR1 SGHRS, CDR2 YFSETQ. CDR3 size: 13 residues. The V segment lost 6 bases and the J segment 5 bases; nucleotides outside the gene matches: 7. The CDR3 DNA reads TGCGCCAGCAACCCGACAGGGATGGAGACCCAGTACTTC. It encodes CASNPTGMETQYF.

This chain uses TRBV27 with TRBJ1-2; 7 nucleotides match TRBD1. Germline assignment: CDR1 MNHEY and CDR2 SMNVEV (reference sequence). V shed 3 bases, J shed 9 bases, and the junction held 10 bases outside the gene matches. The CDR3 spans 14 residues. DNA of the CDR3: TGTGCCAGCAGTTTTGTCACACAGGGGAATCGCTACACCTTC. This gives the protein CASSFVTQGNRYTF.

The rearrangement links TRBV5-1 to TRBJ2-3; D possibly corresponds to TRBD2 (6 bases). The CDR3 runs to 14 residues. The ends were cut back, 0 bases at V and 6 bases at J, with 11 bases in the middle. CDR1 and CDR2 from the germline V gene are SGHRS and YFSETQ. The CDR3 bases are TGCGCCAGCAGCTTGGGGTCACGGGGGGATACGCAGTATTTT. Amino acid sequence: CASSLGSRGDTQYF.

This chain links TRBV4-3 with TRBJ1-2; weak D call: TRBD1 (5 bases). This CDR3 is 14 amino acids long. CDR1 LGHNA and CDR2 YSLEER come from the germline V gene. V gave up 3 bases and J gave up 0 bases, with 8 bases separating them. CDR3 DNA sequence: TGCGCCAGCAGCCAGACAGAGTCTAACTATGGCTACACCTTC. This gives the protein CASSQTESNYGYTF.

The chain uses TRBV4-1 and TRBJ2-7; TRBD1 matches at 8 bases. Germline V gene data show CDR1 as MGHRA and CDR2 as YSYEKL. There are 17 residues in the CDR3. V trimming: 1 base; J trimming: 1 base; junction bases outside the gene matches: 9. The CDR3 nucleotides read TGCGCCAGCAGCCAAGCCTGGGGGACAGGCACATCCTACGAGCAGTACTTC. Translating it yields CASSQAWGTGTSYEQYF.

The CDR3: CASSYLRDSYGYTF. The CDR3 DNA reads as TGTGCCAGCAGTTACTTACGGGACAGTTATGGCTACACCTTC. This chain uses TRBV6-6 with TRBJ1-2, with TRBD1 matching over 7 bases. Germline values: CDR1 MNHNY, CDR2 SVGAGI (reference sequence). CDR3 length: 14 residues. With V trimmed by 1 base and J by 5 bases, 4 bases remained unmatched.

J is TRBJ2-2 and V is TRBV2, with a tentative D call TRBD2 (7 bases). Trimming removed 2 bases at V and 5 bases at J, with 12 bases between. Germline CDR1 SNHLY, CDR2 FYNNEI. CDR3 length: 15 amino acids. The CDR3 bases are TGTGCCAGCAGTGAACGGGGGGCTTGGACCGGGGAGCTGTTTTTT. Its protein is CASSERGAWTGELFF.

Only one count was recorded for this clone. The V call is TRBV9, the J call TRBJ2-5; D possibly corresponds to TRBD2 (6 bases). The V end was cut by 0 bases, the J end by 5 bases, with 17 bases between. CDR1 and CDR2 from the germline V gene are SGDLS and YYNGEE. The CDR3 has 16 amino acids. The CDR3 sequence is CASSVGSLGGVETQYF. The CDR3 DNA reads TGTGCCAGCAGCGTAGGGAGTCTCGGCGGGGTGGAGACCCAGTACTTC.

The chain has TRBV4-3 and TRBJ1-2; D is unclear. Germline V gives CDR1 LGHNA, CDR2 YSLEER. V was cut by 3 bases and J by 3 bases, with 11 bases left in between. This CDR3 has 14 amino acids. In DNA form, the CDR3 reads TGCGCCAGCAGCCATTACAAACGGGACTATGGCTACACCTTC. Protein: CASSHYKRDYGYTF.

The chain couples TRBV2 to TRBJ2-5, with 10 nucleotides matching TRBD2. J gave up 4 bases and V 5 bases, and 7 bases lay outside the gene matches. Looked up from germline, CDR1 is SNHLY and CDR2 is FYNNEI. This CDR3 is built from 15 residues. The CDR3 loop is CASSPSGRASETQYF. CDR3 DNA: TGTGCCAGCAGTCCCAGCGGGAGGGCGTCAGAGACCCAGTACTTC.

This clone has a handful of counts. The rearrangement uses TRBV6-1 and TRBJ1-2; no clear D. The CDR3 contains 13 residues. Germline CDR1 and CDR2: MNHNS and SASEGT. Trimming stripped 5 bases from V and 3 bases from J, with 10 bases between. The CDR3 DNA reads TGTGCCAGCAGTATCCGGGGTGACTATGGCTACACCTTC. It codes for CASSIRGDYGYTF.